A selection of T cell receptor beta chains follows, all from one sample in a study of cytomegalovirus exposure and HLA in healthy donors. TCRdb keeps only in-frame clones here, not all; method: immunoSEQ multiplex PCR. Its table lists 150,000 to 200,000 clones. Sequenced input: PBMCs. Receptor source: a woman between 18 and 29 years old in good health and CMV-seropositive. Each CDR3 is given with its conserved first and last residue. D genes are given only for firm matches.

cdr3_aa: CASSIGGGGETQYF; cdr3_nt: TGTGCCAGTAGTATAGGCGGGGGAGGGGAGACCCAGTACTTC; d_call: TRBD2; j_call: TRBJ2-5; v_call: TRBV19; cdr3_length: 14
cdr3_aa: CASSLQGSQPQHF; cdr3_nt: TGTGCCAGTAGCCTACAGGGTTCCCAGCCCCAGCATTTT; d_call: -; j_call: TRBJ1-5; v_call: TRBV19; cdr3_length: 13
cdr3_aa: CASSVGPGDGYTF; cdr3_nt: TGTGCCAGCAGCGTAGGACCAGGGGATGGCTACACCTTC; d_call: -; j_call: TRBJ1-2; v_call: TRBV9; cdr3_length: 13
cdr3_aa: CACSGDTDTQYF; cdr3_nt: TGTGCATGTAGCGGAGACACAGATACGCAGTATTTT; d_call: -; j_call: TRBJ2-3; v_call: TRBV30; cdr3_length: 12
cdr3_aa: CASSESAGFEQPQHF; cdr3_nt: TGTGCCAGCAGTGAAAGTGCAGGGTTTGAACAGCCCCAGCATTTT; d_call: -; j_call: TRBJ1-5; v_call: TRBV2; cdr3_length: 15
cdr3_aa: CAWSRTGPTNEKLFF; cdr3_nt: TGTGCCTGGAGCCGAACAGGGCCAACTAATGAAAAACTGTTTTTT; d_call: -; j_call: TRBJ1-4; v_call: TRBV30; cdr3_length: 15
cdr3_aa: CASSSSGPGQFF; cdr3_nt: TGTGCCAGCAGCTCTAGCGGCCCGGGGCAGTTCTTC; d_call: TRBD2; j_call: TRBJ2-1; v_call: TRBV5-4; cdr3_length: 12
cdr3_aa: CAWSGTGGIGTEAFF; cdr3_nt: TGTGCCTGGAGTGGGACAGGGGGCATCGGCACTGAAGCTTTCTTT; d_call: TRBD1; j_call: TRBJ1-1; v_call: TRBV30; cdr3_length: 15
cdr3_aa: CASSTRDQGALNTEAFF; cdr3_nt: TGTGCCAGTAGTACCCGTGATCAGGGCGCACTGAACACTGAAGCTTTCTTT; d_call: -; j_call: TRBJ1-1; v_call: TRBV19; cdr3_length: 17
cdr3_aa: CASTTSGGPHNEQFF; cdr3_nt: TGTGCCAGCACTACCTCGGGAGGGCCCCACAATGAGCAGTTCTTC; d_call: TRBD2; j_call: TRBJ2-1; v_call: TRBV5-4; cdr3_length: 15
cdr3_aa: CASSLMGLAGGADTQYF; cdr3_nt: TGTGCCAGCAGCTTGATGGGACTAGCGGGAGGGGCGGATACGCAGTATTTT; d_call: TRBD2; j_call: TRBJ2-3; v_call: TRBV5-6; cdr3_length: 17
cdr3_aa: CATRQHSGANVLTF; cdr3_nt: TGTGCCACACGACAACACTCTGGGGCCAACGTCCTGACTTTC; d_call: -; j_call: TRBJ2-6; v_call: TRBV7-9; cdr3_length: 14
cdr3_aa: CASSYQRGTNTGGLFF; cdr3_nt: TGTGCCAGCAGTTACCAGCGGGGTACGAACACCGGGGGGCTGTTTTTT; d_call: TRBD2; j_call: TRBJ2-2; v_call: TRBV6-6; cdr3_length: 16
cdr3_aa: CASSQVSSSGFGYTF; cdr3_nt: TGCGCCAGCAGCCAAGTGTCCTCCTCCGGGTTCGGCTACACCTTC; d_call: -; j_call: TRBJ1-2; v_call: TRBV4-1; cdr3_length: 15
cdr3_aa: CASSRLIAGGLAEQFF; cdr3_nt: TGCGCCAGCAGCCGCTTAATAGCGGGGGGGCTTGCTGAGCAGTTCTTC; d_call: TRBD2; j_call: TRBJ2-1; v_call: TRBV4-3; cdr3_length: 16
cdr3_aa: CASSVTRDSYNEQFF; cdr3_nt: TGTGCCAGCAGTGTAACCAGGGACTCCTACAATGAGCAGTTCTTC; d_call: -; j_call: TRBJ2-1; v_call: TRBV6-1; cdr3_length: 15
cdr3_aa: CASSQRGSDPNYGYTF; cdr3_nt: TGCGCCAGCAGCCAACGGGGGAGTGATCCTAACTATGGCTACACCTTC; d_call: -; j_call: TRBJ1-2; v_call: TRBV4-3; cdr3_length: 16
cdr3_aa: CASSSPDRGHQPQHF; cdr3_nt: TGTGCCAGCAGTTCTCCGGACAGGGGGCATCAGCCCCAGCATTTT; d_call: TRBD1; j_call: TRBJ1-5; v_call: TRBV28; cdr3_length: 15
cdr3_aa: CASNDQGDTQYF; cdr3_nt: TGTGCCAGCAACGATCAGGGTGATACGCAGTATTTT; d_call: -; j_call: TRBJ2-3; v_call: TRBV7-2; cdr3_length: 12
cdr3_aa: CASSLGTGSEYEQYF; cdr3_nt: TGCGCCAGCAGCTTGGGGACAGGAAGCGAATACGAGCAGTACTTC; d_call: TRBD1; j_call: TRBJ2-7; v_call: TRBV5-1; cdr3_length: 15
cdr3_aa: CASSQELARETQYF; cdr3_nt: TGTGCCAGCAGCCAAGAACTAGCGAGAGAGACCCAGTACTTC; d_call: TRBD2; j_call: TRBJ2-5; v_call: TRBV4-2; cdr3_length: 14
cdr3_aa: CASSLTSGAYEQYF; cdr3_nt: TGTGCCAGCAGCTTAACTAGCGGGGCCTACGAGCAGTACTTC; d_call: TRBD2; j_call: TRBJ2-7; v_call: TRBV5-4; cdr3_length: 14
cdr3_aa: CASSQDRTSGGLYQETQYF; cdr3_nt: TGCGCCAGCAGCCAAGATAGGACTAGCGGGGGGTTGTACCAAGAGACCCAGTACTTC; d_call: TRBD2; j_call: TRBJ2-5; v_call: TRBV4-3; cdr3_length: 19
cdr3_aa: CASSRRETQYF; cdr3_nt: TGTGCCAGCAGCCGGAGGGAGACCCAGTACTTC; d_call: -; j_call: TRBJ2-5; v_call: TRBV5-5; cdr3_length: 11
cdr3_aa: CASSQDSTSGNEQFF; cdr3_nt: TGCGCCAGCAGCCAAGATTCGACTAGCGGGAATGAGCAGTTCTTC; d_call: TRBD2; j_call: TRBJ2-1; v_call: TRBV4-1; cdr3_length: 15
cdr3_aa: CASSFPGQGTGGYTF; cdr3_nt: TGTGCCAGCAGCTTCCCGGGACAGGGGACAGGCGGCTACACCTTC; d_call: TRBD1; j_call: TRBJ1-2; v_call: TRBV5-6; cdr3_length: 15
cdr3_aa: CASSTDKGGEQYF; cdr3_nt: TGTGCCAGCAGTACAGACAAGGGCGGGGAGCAGTACTTC; d_call: -; j_call: TRBJ2-7; v_call: TRBV2; cdr3_length: 13
cdr3_aa: CASSLGLIQGVPSGANVLTF; cdr3_nt: TGTGCCAGCAGCTTAGGCCTTATTCAGGGGGTCCCCTCTGGGGCCAACGTCCTGACTTTC; d_call: TRBD1; j_call: TRBJ2-6; v_call: TRBV7-3; cdr3_length: 20
cdr3_aa: CASSSTGTELVVDTQYF; cdr3_nt: TGTGCCAGCAGCTCCACCGGGACAGAACTAGTAGTTGATACGCAGTATTTT; d_call: TRBD1; j_call: TRBJ2-3; v_call: TRBV13; cdr3_length: 17
cdr3_aa: CASSQGLAGATGELFF; cdr3_nt: TGTGCCAGCAGCCAGGGACTAGCGGGAGCCACCGGGGAGCTGTTTTTT; d_call: TRBD2; j_call: TRBJ2-2; v_call: TRBV4-2; cdr3_length: 16
cdr3_aa: CASTGQYYNSPLHF; cdr3_nt: TGTGCCAGCACTGGACAGTACTATAATTCACCCCTCCACTTT; d_call: -; j_call: TRBJ1-6; v_call: TRBV2; cdr3_length: 14
cdr3_aa: CASSPGGLNNQPQHF; cdr3_nt: TGTGCCAGCAGTCCAGGGGGCCTGAACAATCAGCCCCAGCATTTT; d_call: TRBD1; j_call: TRBJ1-5; v_call: TRBV28; cdr3_length: 15
cdr3_aa: CASSQRTGLRNTEAFF; cdr3_nt: TGTGCCAGCAGTCAGCGGACAGGGCTTAGGAACACTGAAGCTTTCTTT; d_call: TRBD1; j_call: TRBJ1-1; v_call: TRBV7-9; cdr3_length: 16
cdr3_aa: CATRRGLGGEQYF; cdr3_nt: TGTGCTACAAGACGGGGACTCGGCGGGGAGCAGTACTTC; d_call: -; j_call: TRBJ2-7; v_call: TRBV12-5; cdr3_length: 13
cdr3_aa: CASGSGLLAGDADTQYF; cdr3_nt: TGTGCTAGTGGTTCTGGCCTGCTAGCGGGAGATGCAGATACGCAGTATTTT; d_call: TRBD2; j_call: TRBJ2-3; v_call: TRBV12-5; cdr3_length: 17
cdr3_aa: CASSLSGAGELFF; cdr3_nt: TGTGCTAGCAGCTTATCGGGGGCCGGGGAGCTGTTTTTT; d_call: -; j_call: TRBJ2-2; v_call: TRBV7-7; cdr3_length: 13
cdr3_aa: CASSVDPGPGNTIYF; cdr3_nt: TGTGCCAGCAGCGTAGATCCAGGGCCCGGAAACACCATATATTTT; d_call: -; j_call: TRBJ1-3; v_call: TRBV9; cdr3_length: 15
cdr3_aa: CASSFLRDIGNQPQHF; cdr3_nt: TGTGCCAGCAGTTTCCTTAGGGACATAGGCAATCAGCCCCAGCATTTT; d_call: -; j_call: TRBJ1-5; v_call: TRBV27; cdr3_length: 16
cdr3_aa: CASSEAGSYEQYF; cdr3_nt: TGTGCCAGCAGTGAAGCGGGCAGCTACGAGCAGTACTTC; d_call: -; j_call: TRBJ2-7; v_call: TRBV6-1; cdr3_length: 13
cdr3_aa: CASSPWGGQNEKLFF; cdr3_nt: TGTGCCAGCAGTCCCTGGGGGGGGCAAAATGAAAAACTGTTTTTT; d_call: -; j_call: TRBJ1-4; v_call: TRBV28; cdr3_length: 15
cdr3_aa: CASSPSSSLDEQYF; cdr3_nt: TGTGCCAGCTCACCATCCAGCTCCCTAGACGAGCAGTACTTC; d_call: -; j_call: TRBJ2-7; v_call: TRBV18; cdr3_length: 14
cdr3_aa: CASSEGQGITDTQYF; cdr3_nt: TGTGCCAGCAGTGAGGGACAGGGGATCACAGATACGCAGTATTTT; d_call: TRBD1; j_call: TRBJ2-3; v_call: TRBV2; cdr3_length: 15
cdr3_aa: CASSLVPTSFYEQYF; cdr3_nt: TGTGCCAGCAGCTTAGTCCCTACTAGCTTCTACGAGCAGTACTTC; d_call: -; j_call: TRBJ2-7; v_call: TRBV7-9; cdr3_length: 15
cdr3_aa: CASSQVGPVEGEKLFF; cdr3_nt: TGTGCCAGCAGCCAAGTGGGACCGGTGGAGGGTGAAAAACTGTTTTTT; d_call: -; j_call: TRBJ1-4; v_call: TRBV4-2; cdr3_length: 16
cdr3_aa: CATSRVGGAREQYF; cdr3_nt: TGTGCCACCAGCAGGGTGGGGGGGGCTCGCGAGCAGTACTTC; d_call: -; j_call: TRBJ2-7; v_call: TRBV15; cdr3_length: 14
cdr3_aa: CASSPPENRPYKQYF; cdr3_nt: TGTGCCAGCTCACCACCGGAGAACAGGCCATATAAGCAGTACTTC; d_call: -; j_call: TRBJ2-7; v_call: TRBV18; cdr3_length: 15
cdr3_aa: CASSLGWGQDAYGYTF; cdr3_nt: TGTGCCAGCAGCTTAGGATGGGGGCAGGATGCCTATGGCTACACCTTC; d_call: -; j_call: TRBJ1-2; v_call: TRBV7-6; cdr3_length: 16
cdr3_aa: CASSLRVPMNTEAFF; cdr3_nt: TGTGCCAGCAGTTTGAGGGTCCCAATGAACACTGAAGCTTTCTTT; d_call: -; j_call: TRBJ1-1; v_call: TRBV27; cdr3_length: 15
cdr3_aa: CAISEAPSGSSTDTQYF; cdr3_nt: TGTGCCATCAGTGAGGCTCCGAGCGGCTCTAGCACAGATACGCAGTATTTT; d_call: -; j_call: TRBJ2-3; v_call: TRBV10-3; cdr3_length: 17
cdr3_aa: CASTLGGTGANVLTF; cdr3_nt: TGTGCCAGTACCCTCGGCGGGACTGGGGCCAACGTCCTGACTTTC; d_call: -; j_call: TRBJ2-6; v_call: TRBV19; cdr3_length: 15
cdr3_aa: CASVGTGLDGYTF; cdr3_nt: TGTGCCAGCGTAGGGACAGGACTGGACGGCTACACCTTC; d_call: TRBD1; j_call: TRBJ1-2; v_call: TRBV27; cdr3_length: 13
cdr3_aa: CASSEASAGKETQYF; cdr3_nt: TGTGCCAGCAGTGAAGCTTCGGCGGGGAAAGAGACCCAGTACTTC; d_call: -; j_call: TRBJ2-5; v_call: TRBV6-1; cdr3_length: 15
cdr3_aa: CASGGVRNEQFF; cdr3_nt: TGTGCCAGCGGAGGAGTACGGAATGAGCAGTTCTTC; d_call: -; j_call: TRBJ2-1; v_call: TRBV6-4; cdr3_length: 12
cdr3_aa: CASSLGTPIAYEQYF; cdr3_nt: TGTGCCAGCAGCTTGGGGACACCCATAGCCTACGAGCAGTACTTC; d_call: -; j_call: TRBJ2-7; v_call: TRBV5-4; cdr3_length: 15